The rows below give T cell receptor beta chains drawn from one sample of a study of cytomegalovirus exposure and HLA in healthy donors. The method was immunoSEQ multiplex PCR; TCRdb's version includes in-frame clones alone and lacks a portion of them. This table holds some 90,000 clones, around 67% found once. The specimen was PBMCs. These receptor sequences come from a man in his forties or fifties in good health and CMV-seronegative. Both conserved end residues are part of each CDR3. The order of the fields is clone size, D gene, V gene, J gene, CDR3 DNA, CDR3 protein. The D gene is left open where the match is weak. Only some rows state a clone size, as once, few, many or a class for expanded clones.

-	TRBD1	TRBV10-3	TRBJ2-7	TGTGCCATCAGTCAATCGTTTGGGGACAGGGGGGGATACGAGCAGTACTTC	CAISQSFGDRGGYEQYF
-	-	TRBV28	TRBJ1-1	TGTGCCAGCAGTTTGGTGGGGGCCCGGAACACTGAAGCTTTCTTT	CASSLVGARNTEAFF
-	TRBD1	TRBV19	TRBJ1-5	TGTGCCAGTAGTACCCAGGGACAGCTCAATCAGCCCCAGCATTTT	CASSTQGQLNQPQHF
-	-	TRBV11-2	TRBJ2-7	TGTGCCAGCAGCTTATCCAATCAGGTCCTTTCCCACGAGCAGTACTTC	CASSLSNQVLSHEQYF
-	-	TRBV6-4	TRBJ1-4	TGTGCCAGCCAAAACAGTGTGCGTAATGAAAAACTGTTTTTT	CASQNSVRNEKLFF
few	TRBD1	TRBV6-6	TRBJ2-7	TGTGCCAGCAGCCCTACCGACAGGGAAGGCTACGAGCAGTACTTC	CASSPTDREGYEQYF
-	TRBD1	TRBV28	TRBJ1-2	TGTGCCAGCAGTTTATTAAAGGACAGGGTAAACACCTTC	CASSLLKDRVNTF
-	-	TRBV6-1	TRBJ2-7	TGTGCCAGCTTCGCCAAGGGGGCCTACGAGCAGTACTTC	CASFAKGAYEQYF
-	TRBD1	TRBV6-1	TRBJ1-2	TGTGCCAGCAGTGGTCAGACAGGGGGTAATGGCTACACCTTC	CASSGQTGGNGYTF
few	-	TRBV21-1	TRBJ2-3	TGTGCCAGCAGCAAAGAAAAGCGACTAAGCACAGATACGCAGTATTTT	CASSKEKRLSTDTQYF
-	TRBD2	TRBV10-1	TRBJ2-7	TGCGCCAGCAGCGGGGGGATGGCCGGGACGGGTTACGAGCAGTACTTC	CASSGGMAGTGYEQYF
-	-	TRBV2	TRBJ2-2	TGTGCCAGCAGTGGGGTTCCTAGTGGGGAGCTGTTTTTT	CASSGVPSGELFF
-	-	TRBV7-2	TRBJ1-5	TGTGCCAGCAGTTCACAGGGATATAGCAATCAGCCCCAGCATTTT	CASSSQGYSNQPQHF
-	TRBD2	TRBV9	TRBJ2-5	TGTGCCAGCAGCGTAGGACTAGCGGCCCAAGAGACCCAGTACTTC	CASSVGLAAQETQYF
few	-	TRBV2	TRBJ2-1	TGTGCCAGCAGGATGAGATCCGACTACAATGAGCAGTTCTTC	CASRMRSDYNEQFF
-	-	TRBV21-1	TRBJ2-7	TGTGCCAGCAGCCCTCGACAGGGGGCCAAATACGAGCAGTACTTC	CASSPRQGAKYEQYF
-	-	TRBV28	TRBJ2-7	TGTGCCAGCAGTTTACCCTGGGTGGACACGACCTACGAGCAGTACTTC	CASSLPWVDTTYEQYF
-	-	TRBV29-1	TRBJ2-1	TGCAGCGTTGAAGGCCGCGGGGGCGGGGGCTACAATGAGCAGTTCTTC	CSVEGRGGGGYNEQFF
-	-	TRBV19	TRBJ1-1	TGTGCCAGTATTGTTCCGGGGTCGGACACTGAAGCTTTCTTT	CASIVPGSDTEAFF
-	TRBD1	TRBV23-1	TRBJ2-1	TGCGCCAGCAGTCAATCCGGGACAGGGGAATACAATGAGCAGTTCTTC	CASSQSGTGEYNEQFF
-	TRBD2	TRBV10-1	TRBJ2-3	TGCGCCAGACTAGCGGGGGGCACAGATACGCAGTATTTT	CARLAGGTDTQYF
-	TRBD2	TRBV4-2	TRBJ2-5	TGTGCCAGCAGCCGGACTAGCGGGAACCAAGAGACCCAGTACTTC	CASSRTSGNQETQYF
-	-	TRBV29-1	TRBJ2-1	TGCAGCGTTGATGGGTCGGAGGGGTATGGGGACAATGAGCAGTTCTTC	CSVDGSEGYGDNEQFF
-	-	TRBV9	TRBJ1-2	TGTGCCAGCAGCGTAGATAGTACCGGAGGGGACTATGGCTACACCTTC	CASSVDSTGGDYGYTF
-	-	TRBV28	TRBJ2-2	TGTGCCAGCAGTTTCCCGAGGCAGGGAAACACCGGGGAGCTGTTTTTT	CASSFPRQGNTGELFF
once	TRBD2	TRBV6-6	TRBJ2-1	TGTGCCAGCAGCAATGGACTAGCGGAATACAATGAGCAGTTCTTC	CASSNGLAEYNEQFF
-	-	TRBV7-2	TRBJ2-7	TGTGCCAGCAGCTTAGGGGAGTTGGAGCAGTACTTC	CASSLGELEQYF
few	TRBD1	TRBV28	TRBJ1-1	TGTGCCAGCAGCTCACAGGGGGCGCGCACTGAAGCTTTCTTT	CASSSQGARTEAFF
-	TRBD1	TRBV7-2	TRBJ2-7	TGTGCCAGCAGCTTACATGGGACAGGGAGCTACGAGCAGTACTTC	CASSLHGTGSYEQYF
-	TRBD1	TRBV6-5	TRBJ1-1	TGTGCCAGCAGCCGGGACAGTGGCACTGAAGCTTTCTTT	CASSRDSGTEAFF
-	-	TRBV5-4	TRBJ1-5	TGTGCCAGCAGCTTGGCGGGGTCAAACAATCAGCCCCAGCATTTT	CASSLAGSNNQPQHF
few	TRBD1	TRBV7-9	TRBJ2-7	TGTGCCAGCAGCCGTGGACAGGCCCCCTATTCCTACGAGCAGTACTTC	CASSRGQAPYSYEQYF
-	-	TRBV6-5	TRBJ1-3	TGTGCCAGCACCGCAGGGCTTTCTGGAAACACCATATATTTT	CASTAGLSGNTIYF
-	TRBD1	TRBV6-6	TRBJ1-2	TGTGCCAGTGCTAAGACAGGGGACTATGGCTACACCTTC	CASAKTGDYGYTF
-	-	TRBV5-5	TRBJ2-1	TGTGCCAGCAGCTTGGGCAGATTGTCCTTCGATGAGCAGTTCTTC	CASSLGRLSFDEQFF
-	-	TRBV7-8	TRBJ1-2	TGTGCCAGCAGCTTAGAGGGGGGGAAGGTCGGCGGCTACACCTTC	CASSLEGGKVGGYTF
-	TRBD2	TRBV7-9	TRBJ2-7	TGTGCCAGCAGCTTAGAACTAGCGGGGGGAAGTCAGTACTTC	CASSLELAGGSQYF
-	TRBD2	TRBV18	TRBJ2-5	TGTGCCAGCTCACTCAGACTAGCGGGGGAGACCCAGTACTTC	CASSLRLAGETQYF
-	-	TRBV28	TRBJ1-5	TGTGCCAGCAGTTTATGGCTTCGGGGTTATAGCAATCAGCCCCAGCATTTT	CASSLWLRGYSNQPQHF
once	TRBD1	TRBV28	TRBJ1-2	TGTGCCAGCAGTTTAAAAGGGGACAGCTATGGCTACACCTTC	CASSLKGDSYGYTF
-	-	TRBV5-4	TRBJ2-2	TGTGCCAGCAGCTTGATCGGGAGCAGGAACACCGGGGAGCTGTTTTTT	CASSLIGSRNTGELFF
few	TRBD1	TRBV7-9	TRBJ2-7	TGTGCCAGCAGCCCGGGGACAGGTTCCTACGAGCAGTACTTC	CASSPGTGSYEQYF
-	-	TRBV6-5	TRBJ1-6	TGTGCCAGCAGTTACTCGCCAGTTAATTCACCCCTCCACTTT	CASSYSPVNSPLHF
-	TRBD1	TRBV7-2	TRBJ2-4	TGTGCCAGCAGCCCCAGGGGGGCCAAAAACATTCAGTACTTC	CASSPRGAKNIQYF
-	TRBD1	TRBV7-2	TRBJ2-7	TGTGCCAGCAGCTCAGGACAGGCGGCGCTTGAGCAGTACTTC	CASSSGQAALEQYF
-	TRBD1	TRBV28	TRBJ1-6	TGTGCCAGCAGTCCCTCAGGACAGGGAAGGAATTCACCCCTCCACTTT	CASSPSGQGRNSPLHF
-	-	TRBV6-1	TRBJ2-7	TGTGCCAGCAGTGAAGCGGTAGCCCACGAGCAGTACTTC	CASSEAVAHEQYF
-	-	TRBV9	TRBJ1-6	TGTGCCAGCAGCGTATCGGGAAGCTCTTATAATTCACCCCTCCACTTT	CASSVSGSSYNSPLHF
-	-	TRBV4-1	TRBJ1-4	TGCGCCAGCAGCCAAGTGGCGGGGGCAGATCGCGAAAAACTGTTTTTT	CASSQVAGADREKLFF
-	-	TRBV5-4	TRBJ1-2	TGTGCCAGCAGCCCAAAAGCTTATGGGGCCACCTTCTATGGCTACACCTTC	CASSPKAYGATFYGYTF
-	-	TRBV7-9	TRBJ1-1	TGTGCCAGCAGCTTAGGGGCGGAGGGCACTGAAGCTTTCTTT	CASSLGAEGTEAFF
-	TRBD2	TRBV7-9	TRBJ2-3	TGTGCCAGCAGCATTGGGGGGGGGATTGGCACAGATACGCAGTATTTT	CASSIGGGIGTDTQYF
once	TRBD1	TRBV30	TRBJ1-5	TGTGCCTGGAGCCGGACAGGGGCCCTCAGCAATCAGCCCCAGCATTTT	CAWSRTGALSNQPQHF
-	TRBD1	TRBV28	TRBJ2-1	TGTGCCAGCAGTTCTCCCGGGACAGTCTACAATGAGCAGTTCTTC	CASSSPGTVYNEQFF
-	-	TRBV10-3	TRBJ1-1	TGTGCCATCAGTGAAGAGGGAGTTGAAGCTTTCTTT	CAISEEGVEAFF
-	TRBD1	TRBV5-4	TRBJ2-7	TGTGCCAGCAGCGAGGGGGCACTCACCTACGAGCAGTACTTC	CASSEGALTYEQYF
-	TRBD1	TRBV28	TRBJ1-5	TGTGCCAGCAGTTTACCGGACAGGTTTTATCAGCCCCAGCATTTT	CASSLPDRFYQPQHF
once	TRBD1	TRBV27	TRBJ1-2	TGTGCCAGCAGTTTATTGAATCCGGGACAGGGGTTTCACTATGGCTACACCTTC	CASSLLNPGQGFHYGYTF